This T cell receptor (beta chain) originates from a study of response to subunit inactivated influenza vaccine (dated by TCRdb to 2017 to 2018). General notes on the study: Deep quantitative T cell receptor repertoire profiling was used in the study to track responses to a trivalent subunit inactivated influenza vaccine. The study at large found these results: It was suggested by the authors that each seasonal influenza vaccination may recruit only a limited number of new T cells.

Library creation used RT-PCR. The run used an Illumina HiSeq 2500. TCRdb cleaned the public reads at Q25 with fastp, built clones with MiXCR and kept in-frame beta chains. Each entry is one CDR3 protein sequence, shown with its most common DNA and genes. This sample has roughly 500,000 distinct CDR3 sequences in its table, and approximately 22% of those were observed once. The ten largest clones add up to 2.8% of the sample. Points on this clonotype: This clone's antigen is unknown. It has no much larger one-base neighbor in the sample; base qualities were not kept.

CDR3 length: 14 amino acids, cysteine to phenylalanine. Solely the CDR3 DNA is kept, with 42 bases framed from the first base. CDR1 and CDR2 were assigned from the germline V gene (reference sequence) as DFQATT and SNEGSKA. Here V drops 6 bases and J drops 0 bases, and the junction holds 7 bases not matched to any gene. This sample was also put to use in a study of T cells expressing NK-cell markers. The second study also describes: The TCR beta cDNA libraries were made using 5'RACE template switching, a step that added both a universal primer site and unique molecular identifiers. Three sorted T-cell subsets (CD3+CD56+NKG2C+, CD3+CD56+NKG2C- and CD3+CD56-NKG2C+) from several donors had their TCR beta-chain repertoires profiled. Among the eight sequenced donors, seven were HCMV-seropositive and one was HCMV-seronegative. In several experiments an anti-gammadeltaTCR antibody was added to restrict sorting to alphabetaTCR-expressing T cells. For five or six donors, the dominant CD3+CD56+NKG2C+ clonotypes were among the top 10 CD8+ clonotypes and accounted for about 1.0-7.5% of CD8+ T cells. Those dominant clonotypes were again the most abundant among CD3+CD56-NKG2C+ cells in four donors, at about 25-60.1%. It remained unclear whether the expanded NKG2C-expressing T cell clones were specific for HCMV antigens. The eight sequenced donors were randomly selected healthy volunteers, three men and five women. HCMV serostatus was determined by detecting HCMV-specific IgG in serum with a commercial ELISA kit. Peripheral blood mononuclear cells were isolated from blood by Ficoll density gradient centrifugation. Magnetic immunoseparation with Miltenyi isolation kits was used to isolate CD4+ and CD8+ T cells from PBMC. cDNA synthesis was primed from the TCR beta constant segment and was followed by two successive PCR amplification steps. Sequencing of the libraries produced 2 x 150 bp reads on Illumina HiSeq 2000/2500, MiSeq or NextSeq. MIGEC was used to demultiplex reads and group the reads by UMI, and MiTCR was used to assemble and quantify clonotypes. To exclude erroneous sequences, any TCR cDNA sequence not supported by at least two reads was discarded. The tcR package was used for downstream repertoire analysis, and clonotypes were matched across fractions by CDR3 nucleotide sequence plus V segment. VDJmatch was used to annotate antigen specificity against VDJdb, with one amino acid substitution allowed in CDR3.

This material consisted of CD4+ T cells sorted from PBMCs, taken about 12 days after vaccination. The chain employs TRBV20-1 and TRBJ2-7; TRBD1 agrees with 8 junctional bases. The clonotype comes from a man aged 50-59 years who received an inactivated influenza vaccine. Donor details come from another sample of the same person, matched by shared clones. CDR3 sequence: CSAGNRGYSYEQYF. DNA sequence: TGCAGTGCGGGGAACAGGGGGTACTCCTACGAGCAGTACTTC.